These 9 T cell receptor beta chains came from one sample sequenced in a study of shared clonotypes between healthy human individuals (dated by TCRdb to about 2020). Library preparation employed the immunoSEQ multiplex PCR assay. The clones in this table, taken by TCRdb from immuneACCESS, are in-frame only. Not every clone is retained; where verified, under half of the shortfall comes from an unresolved V gene, and the cause of the rest is unknown. The table for this sample lists more than 2,000,000 clones; 90% to 95% of them were counted only once. Under 0.15% of the sample is held by the ten biggest clonotypes. The material sequenced was naive CD4+ T cells sorted from blood. The cell subset or site label for this specimen denotes: CD45RA+ positively selected. These receptors were collected from a man aged 18 to 35 in good health.

The gene calls are TRBV7-9 and TRBJ2-1, with a tentative D call TRBD2 (6 bases). The CDR3 is 17 amino acids. The V end was cut by 5 bases, the J end by 9 bases, with 26 bases between. CDR1 SEHNR and CDR2 FQNEAQ come from the germline V gene (reference sequence). The CDR3: CASSLTFGGSFEVEQFF. The CDR3, as DNA: TGTGCCAGCAGCCTGACCTTTGGGGGGAGCTTTGAAGTTGAGCAGTTCTTC.

As for this clone: The sample contains more than one DNA sequence encoding this CDR3. The chain uses TRBV27 and TRBJ1-2; a weak D match, TRBD1 (6 bases). CDR1 and CDR2 (germline): MNHEY, SMNVEV (reference sequence). This CDR3 region has 17 residues. Trimming removed 6 bases from V and 5 bases from J, with 25 bases in between. The CDR3 spells CASSPTGQRRGRYGYTF. The CDR3 DNA sequence: TGTGCCAGCAGCCCGACGGGACAAAGACGGGGAAGGTATGGCTACACCTTC.

This rearrangement joins TRBV27 to TRBJ1-6, with D maybe TRBD1 (6 bases). CDR3 size: 14 residues. Trimming took off 1 base at V and 5 bases at J, with 6 bases between the two ends. The germline V gene has CDR1 MNHEY and CDR2 SMNVEV (reference sequence). CDR3 loop: CASSLWTDNSPLHF. The CDR3 region has the DNA TGTGCCAGCAGTTTATGGACAGATAATTCACCCCTCCACTTT.

The chain employs TRBV19 and TRBJ2-1; a weak D match, TRBD1 (7 bases). Germline V gives CDR1 LNHDA, CDR2 SQIVND (reference sequence). V was shortened by 3 bases and J by 0 bases, with 12 bases between the two germline ends. The CDR3 consists of 16 residues. This CDR3 reads CASSMWGDSSYNEQFF. The CDR3 DNA reads TGTGCCAGTAGTATGTGGGGGGACAGCTCCTACAATGAGCAGTTCTTC. Supplemented by reference TRBV19 and TRBJ2-1, the full variable domain reads DGGITQSPKYLFRKEGQNVTLSCEQNLNHDAMYWYRQDPGQGLRLIYYSQIVNDFQKGDIAEGYSVSREKKESFPLTVTSAQKNPTAFYLCASSMWGDSSYNEQFFGPGTRLTVL.

This chain connects TRBV6-1 to TRBJ1-5; D gene unclear. V lost 4 bases, J lost 4 bases, and 17 bases lay in between. Germline V lookup: CDR1 MNHNS, CDR2 SASEGT. This CDR3 comprises 16 residues. CDR3 sequence reads: CASSGMRTALNQPQHF. CDR3 bases: TGTGCCAGCAGTGGGATGCGGACGGCTCTTAATCAGCCCCAGCATTTT.

This chain connects TRBV15 to TRBJ2-5; possible D gene TRBD2, 6 bases. With 0 bases removed from V and 11 bases from J, the gap between germline ends came to 7 bases. The V gene's germline CDR1 is LNHNV and CDR2 YYDKDF (reference sequence). This CDR3 spans 11 amino acids. The chain's CDR3 is CATSRDSGQYF. Written as DNA, the CDR3 is TGTGCCACCAGCAGAGATAGCGGACAGTACTTC.

The chain uses TRBV9 and TRBJ2-3, with 9 positions matching TRBD1. The CDR3 consists of 15 residues. V shed 0 bases and J 6 bases; nucleotides not matched to a gene: 5. CDR1 SGDLS and CDR2 YYNGEE come from the germline V gene. CDR3 region: CASSVGNRGPDTQYF. In DNA, the CDR3 is TGTGCCAGCAGCGTAGGTAACAGGGGGCCCGATACGCAGTATTTT.

The V gene is TRBV6-6, the J gene TRBJ2-5; D not resolved. There are 12 residues in the CDR3. Trimming pared 2 bases from V and 7 bases from J, leaving 8 bases between. The germline V gene encodes CDR1 MNHNY and CDR2 SVGAGI (reference sequence). DNA for the CDR3: TGTGCCAGCAGTTACGTTGTGGGGACCCAGTACTTC. It codes for CASSYVVGTQYF.

The chain combines TRBV5-4 with TRBJ1-2; no clear D. The CDR3 consists of 13 residues. The ends were cut back, 4 bases at V and 6 bases at J, with 13 bases in the middle. Looked up from germline, CDR1 is SGHNT and CDR2 is YYREEE (reference sequence). CDR3 DNA: TGTGCCAGCAGCCCTGGGAGGGCCGATGGCTACACCTTC. Protein: CASSPGRADGYTF.